Listed here is a single TCR beta chain. The data belong to a study of T cell changes during pregnancy in multiple sclerosis. The table came from immunoSEQ multiplex PCR; TCRdb's copy has only in-frame clones and leaves some out. Here the sample spans 35,000 to 50,000 clones, nearly 90% being singletons. Germline CDR1 is SQVTM and CDR2 is ANQGSEA. The length of the CDR3 is 13 residues. The V end lost 4 bases, the J end lost 10 bases, and 17 bases lay between the germline ends. This chain links TRBV29-1 with TRBJ2-1, with a tentative D call TRBD2 (6 bases). The starting material was CD4+ T cells from peripheral blood mononuclear cells, obtained after pregnancy. This receptor was obtained from a female donor with multiple sclerosis, enrolled in a pregnancy study. DNA of the CDR3: TGCAGCGTTGCCCGCGGGTCCGCGGGAGAGCAGTTCTTC. Translating gives CSVARGSAGEQFF.